This TCR beta chain was documented in a study of blood T cell repertoires in COVID-19. Study details: Acute and convalescent COVID-19 samples came from the United States, Italy and Spain.

Sequenced by immunoSEQ multiplex PCR; TCRdb stores in-frame clones only, minus some. The sample gives 250,000 to 350,000 clones, under 90% of which show up once; 2.9% is in the top ten. V shed 5 bases, J shed 3 bases, and the junction held 9 bases outside the gene matches. This CDR3 spans 15 amino acids. CDR1 LGHNT and CDR2 FRNRAP come from the germline V gene. Individuals aged roughly 18 to 90 years were recruited from 20 to 25 US areas. Participants' reported clinical history set cohort assignment. Contact with a PCR-confirmed or clinician-diagnosed COVID-19 case occurred within 2 weeks of entry. Material: PBMCs or T cells enriched from blood (not recorded which). This TCR was sampled from a woman aged 50 to 65 who had been exposed to COVID-19. The chain combines TRBV12-5 with TRBJ1-2; the match to TRBD1 covers 7 bases. As DNA, the CDR3 is TGTGCTAGTGGTATGCACAGGGGTAGGGACTATGGCTACACCTTC. Translating it yields CASGMHRGRDYGYTF.